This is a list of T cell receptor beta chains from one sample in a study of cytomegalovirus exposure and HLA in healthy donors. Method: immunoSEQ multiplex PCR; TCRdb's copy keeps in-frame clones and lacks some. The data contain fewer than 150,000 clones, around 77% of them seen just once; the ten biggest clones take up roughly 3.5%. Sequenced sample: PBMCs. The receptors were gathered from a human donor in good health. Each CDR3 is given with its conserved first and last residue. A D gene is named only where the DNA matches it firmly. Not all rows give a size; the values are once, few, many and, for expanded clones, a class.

TGTGCCAGTAGTATAGCGGGGGGAGCTAACTATGGCTACACCTTC CASSIAGGANYGYTF - TRBJ1-2 once TRBV19
TGTGCCATCAGTGGAGGAAGGACGCAAGGGGCCTACGAGCAGTACTTC CAISGGRTQGAYEQYF - TRBJ2-7 - TRBV10-3
TGTGCCAGCAGTCCGTGGACAGGAATGAACACTGAAGCTTTCTTT CASSPWTGMNTEAFF TRBD1 TRBJ1-1 few TRBV2
TGCAGCGTTGGACAGGGTGGGGCTGGAGAGACCCAGTACTTC CSVGQGGAGETQYF TRBD1 TRBJ2-5 once TRBV29-1
TGTGCCAGCAGCGACCGGACAAATAGCAATCAGCCCCAGCATTTT CASSDRTNSNQPQHF - TRBJ1-5 - TRBV7-9
TGTGCCAGCAGTGAAGGGGACTCCTACGAGCAGTACTTC CASSEGDSYEQYF - TRBJ2-7 once TRBV6-1
TGCAGCGTCGGGACAGGGGACACCTACGAGCAGTACTTC CSVGTGDTYEQYF TRBD1 TRBJ2-7 - TRBV29-1
TGTGCCAGCAGCTTAGGGAGCGGGGTGACTGAAGCTTTCTTT CASSLGSGVTEAFF - TRBJ1-1 - TRBV7-6
TGTGCCATCAGAAGACAGGGCGACACTGAAGCTTTCTTT CAIRRQGDTEAFF TRBD1 TRBJ1-1 - TRBV10-3
TGTGCCAGTAGTATTTCGGGACTAGGCTTAAGGGGTGAGCAGTTCTTC CASSISGLGLRGEQFF TRBD2 TRBJ2-1 - TRBV19